The rows below give T cell receptor beta chains drawn from one sample of a study of blood T cell repertoires in COVID-19. Here immunoSEQ multiplex PCR was the method, and the copy in TCRdb shows in-frame clones only, minus some. This table has 95,000 to 110,000 clones, roughly 84% appearing once. Sequenced material: peripheral blood. All receptors come from a man in his 60s with acute or convalescent COVID-19. Both conserved end residues are part of each CDR3. The D gene is left open where the match is weak. A clone size is listed for some rows: how often the clone was seen (once, few, many), or a class if it is expanded.

D gene	V gene	J gene	clone size	CDR3 length	CDR3 protein	CDR3 DNA
TRBD2	TRBV7-8	TRBJ2-1	.	18	CASSSPGTSGGSYNEQFF	TGTGCCAGCAGCTCACCCGGGACTAGCGGGGGGTCCTACAATGAGCAGTTCTTC
TRBD2	TRBV11-3	TRBJ2-1	.	15	CASSLDPGRDHHQFF	TGTGCCAGCAGCTTAGATCCGGGGAGGGACCATCATCAGTTCTTC
TRBD2	TRBV3-1/TRBV3-2	TRBJ2-3	.	16	CASGHLAGASTDTQYF	TGTGCCAGCGGGCATTTAGCGGGTGCTAGCACAGATACGCAGTATTTT
.	TRBV6-1	TRBJ1-5	.	15	CASSEAPENFQPQHF	TGTGCCAGCAGTGAAGCGCCCGAGAACTTCCAGCCCCAGCATTTT
.	TRBV19	TRBJ2-3	.	16	CASSIFGSGSTDTQYF	TGTGCCAGTAGTATTTTTGGCAGCGGGAGCACAGATACGCAGTATTTT
TRBD1	TRBV19	TRBJ2-6	.	15	CASVRQGAGANVLTF	TGTGCCAGTGTCCGGCAGGGGGCTGGGGCCAACGTCCTGACTTTC
.	TRBV19	TRBJ1-4	few	12	CASSTMNEKLFF	TGTGCCAGTAGTACAATGAATGAAAAACTGTTTTTT
.	TRBV5-6	TRBJ2-3	.	15	CASSLRLVSTDTQYF	TGTGCCAGCAGCTTGCGCCTAGTTAGCACAGATACGCAGTATTTT
.	TRBV27	TRBJ2-7	.	15	CASSSGQLPIYEQYF	TGTGCCAGCAGTTCTGGACAGCTCCCTATCTACGAGCAGTACTTC
.	TRBV5-1	TRBJ1-3	.	14	CASSFEGFGNTIYF	TGCGCCAGCAGCTTTGAGGGATTCGGAAACACCATATATTTT
.	TRBV7-2	TRBJ2-6	.	15	CASSPLYSGANVLTF	TGTGCCAGCAGCCCTCTCTACTCTGGGGCCAACGTCCTGACTTTC
TRBD2	TRBV19	TRBJ2-1	.	16	CASSAFSAGLYNEQFF	TGTGCCAGTAGTGCTTTCTCAGCGGGGCTATACAATGAGCAGTTCTTC
TRBD1	TRBV28	TRBJ1-3	.	15	CASTRDSASGNTIYF	TGTGCCAGCACCCGGGACAGCGCCTCTGGAAACACCATATATTTT
.	TRBV15	TRBJ1-6	many	14	CATSRDQRGSPLHF	TGTGCCACCAGCAGAGATCAACGGGGTTCACCCCTCCACTTT
.	TRBV7-8	TRBJ1-1	.	14	CASSQKRGNTEAFF	TGTGCCAGCAGCCAAAAACGGGGGAACACTGAAGCTTTCTTT
.	TRBV9	TRBJ1-1	.	16	CASSVASEGMNTEAFF	TGTGCCAGCAGCGTAGCGAGCGAGGGAATGAACACTGAAGCTTTCTTT